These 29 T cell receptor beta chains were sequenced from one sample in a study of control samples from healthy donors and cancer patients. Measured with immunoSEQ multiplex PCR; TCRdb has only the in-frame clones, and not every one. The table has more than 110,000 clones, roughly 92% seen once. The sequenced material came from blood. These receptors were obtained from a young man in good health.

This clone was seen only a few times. DNA for the CDR3: TGTGCCAGCAGTCGAGACCGGACAGGGAGGGGTGAAAAACTGTTTTTT. Its protein is CASSRDRTGRGEKLFF. The V gene is TRBV2, the J gene TRBJ1-4; the match to TRBD1 covers 8 bases. Germline CDR1 reads SNHLY; CDR2 reads FYNNEI. The CDR3 sequence is 16 residues long. V shed 5 bases, J shed 7 bases, and the junction held 12 bases outside the gene matches.

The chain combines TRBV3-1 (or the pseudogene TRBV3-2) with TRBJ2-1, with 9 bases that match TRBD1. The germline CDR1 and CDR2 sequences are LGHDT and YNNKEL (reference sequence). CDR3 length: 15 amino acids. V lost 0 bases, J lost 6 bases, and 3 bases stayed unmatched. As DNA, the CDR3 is TGTGCCAGCAGCCAAGAAGGGGACAGGGTCAATGAGCAGTTCTTC. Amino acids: CASSQEGDRVNEQFF.

The CDR3 reads CASSRDRDNEQFF. The CDR3 region has the DNA TGTGCCAGCAGCCGGGACAGGGACAATGAGCAGTTCTTC. The chain uses TRBV7-2 and TRBJ2-1; the match to TRBD1 covers 9 bases. The CDR3 consists of 13 residues. CDR1 is SGHTA and CDR2 is FQGNSA in the germline V gene. Trimming at V came to 5 bases and at J to 5 bases, leaving 1 base not matched to a gene.

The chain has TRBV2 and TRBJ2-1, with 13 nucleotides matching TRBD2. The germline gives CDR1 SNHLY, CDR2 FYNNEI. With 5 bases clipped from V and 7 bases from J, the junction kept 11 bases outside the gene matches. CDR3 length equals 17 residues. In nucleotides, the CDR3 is TGTGCCAGCAGTTCCTTTCCCGGACTAGCGGGAGTGAATGAGCAGTTCTTC. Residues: CASSSFPGLAGVNEQFF.

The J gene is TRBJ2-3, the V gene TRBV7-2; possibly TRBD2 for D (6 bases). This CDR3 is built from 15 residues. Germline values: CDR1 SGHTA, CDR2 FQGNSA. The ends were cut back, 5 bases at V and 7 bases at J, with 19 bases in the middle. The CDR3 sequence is CASSIGGPGRNTQYF. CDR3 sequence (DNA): TGTGCCAGCAGCATCGGAGGGCCAGGTCGAAATACGCAGTATTTT.

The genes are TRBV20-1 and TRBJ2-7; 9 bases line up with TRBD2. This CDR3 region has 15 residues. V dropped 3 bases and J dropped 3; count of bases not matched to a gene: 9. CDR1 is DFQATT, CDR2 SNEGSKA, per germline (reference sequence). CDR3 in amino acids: CSASLVAGVDYEQYF. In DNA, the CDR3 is TGCAGTGCTAGTTTGGTAGCGGGAGTTGACTACGAGCAGTACTTC.

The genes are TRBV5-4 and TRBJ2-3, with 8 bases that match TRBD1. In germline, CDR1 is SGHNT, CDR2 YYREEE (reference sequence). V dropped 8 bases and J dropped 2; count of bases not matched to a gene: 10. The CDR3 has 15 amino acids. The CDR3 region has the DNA TGTGCCAGTACGCGACGGGACAGGCACACAGATACGCAGTATTTT. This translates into CASTRRDRHTDTQYF.

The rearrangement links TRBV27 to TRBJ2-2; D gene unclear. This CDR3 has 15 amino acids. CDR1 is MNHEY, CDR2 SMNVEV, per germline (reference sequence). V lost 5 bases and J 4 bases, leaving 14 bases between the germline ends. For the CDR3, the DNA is TGTGCCAGCAGTCCGGGCCCAACCCCCACCGGGGAGCTGTTTTTT. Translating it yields CASSPGPTPTGELFF.

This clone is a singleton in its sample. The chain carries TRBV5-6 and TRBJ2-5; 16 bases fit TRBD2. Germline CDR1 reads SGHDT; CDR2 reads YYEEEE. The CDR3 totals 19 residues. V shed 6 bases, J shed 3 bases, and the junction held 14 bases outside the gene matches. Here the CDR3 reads CASTLSGLAGGRIEETQYF. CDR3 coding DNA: TGTGCCAGCACCCTCTCGGGACTAGCGGGAGGGAGAATAGAAGAGACCCAGTACTTC.

The CDR3: CASSKSSYNSPLHF. In DNA, the CDR3 is TGTGCCAGCAGCAAGAGCTCCTATAATTCACCCCTCCACTTT. V usage is TRBV27 and J usage is TRBJ1-6; D is undetermined. The CDR3 is 14 residues long. The germline gives CDR1 MNHEY, CDR2 SMNVEV (reference sequence). Trimming took off 6 bases at V and 0 bases at J, with 6 bases between the two ends.

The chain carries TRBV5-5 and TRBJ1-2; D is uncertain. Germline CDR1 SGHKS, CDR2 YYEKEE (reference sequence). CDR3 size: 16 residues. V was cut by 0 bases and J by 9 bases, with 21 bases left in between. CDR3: CASSLEGLLIGRSYTF. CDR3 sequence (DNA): TGTGCCAGCAGCTTGGAGGGTCTGCTTATCGGTCGGAGCTACACCTTC.

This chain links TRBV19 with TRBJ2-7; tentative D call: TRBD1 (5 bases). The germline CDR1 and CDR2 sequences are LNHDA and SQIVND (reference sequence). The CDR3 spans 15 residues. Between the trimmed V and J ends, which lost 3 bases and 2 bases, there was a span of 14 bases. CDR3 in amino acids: CASSMRTPGPYEQYF. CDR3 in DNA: TGTGCCAGTAGTATGAGGACACCCGGGCCCTACGAGCAGTACTTC.

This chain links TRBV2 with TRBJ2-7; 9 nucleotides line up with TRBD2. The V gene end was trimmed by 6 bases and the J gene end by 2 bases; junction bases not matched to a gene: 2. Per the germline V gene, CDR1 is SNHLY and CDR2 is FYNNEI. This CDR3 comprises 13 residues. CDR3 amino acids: CASRTSGTYEQYF. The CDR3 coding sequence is TGTGCCAGCAGGACTAGCGGTACCTACGAGCAGTACTTC.

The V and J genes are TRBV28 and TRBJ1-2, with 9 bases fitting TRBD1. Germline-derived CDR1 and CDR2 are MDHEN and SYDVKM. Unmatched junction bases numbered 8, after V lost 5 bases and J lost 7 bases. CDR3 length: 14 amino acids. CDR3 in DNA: TGTGCCAGCAGTCCACAACAGGGGGCTTTTGGCTACACCTTC. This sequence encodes CASSPQQGAFGYTF.

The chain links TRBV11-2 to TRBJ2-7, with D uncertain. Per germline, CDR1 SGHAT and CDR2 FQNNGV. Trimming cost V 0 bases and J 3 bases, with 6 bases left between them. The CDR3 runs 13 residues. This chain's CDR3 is CASSLDVDYEQYF. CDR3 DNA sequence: TGTGCCAGCAGCTTAGACGTGGACTACGAGCAGTACTTC.

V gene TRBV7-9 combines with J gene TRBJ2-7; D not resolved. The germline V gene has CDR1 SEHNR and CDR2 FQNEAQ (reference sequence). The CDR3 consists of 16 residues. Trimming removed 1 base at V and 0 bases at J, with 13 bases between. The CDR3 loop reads CASSLGSGGSSYEQYF. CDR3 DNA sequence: TGTGCCAGCAGCTTAGGATCCGGTGGAAGCTCCTACGAGCAGTACTTC.

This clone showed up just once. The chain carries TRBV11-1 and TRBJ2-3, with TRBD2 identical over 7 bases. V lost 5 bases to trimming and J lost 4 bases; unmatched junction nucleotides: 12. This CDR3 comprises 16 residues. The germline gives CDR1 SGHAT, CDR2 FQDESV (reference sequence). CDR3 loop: CASSPHSTGGADTQYF. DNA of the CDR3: TGTGCCAGCAGCCCTCATTCGACGGGAGGTGCAGATACGCAGTATTTT. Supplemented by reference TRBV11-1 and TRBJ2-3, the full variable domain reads EAEVAQSPRYKITEKSQAVAFWCDPISGHATLYWYRQILGQGPELLVQFQDESVVDDSQLPKDRFSAERLKGVDSTLKIQPAELGDSAMYLCASSPHSTGGADTQYFGPGTRLTVL.

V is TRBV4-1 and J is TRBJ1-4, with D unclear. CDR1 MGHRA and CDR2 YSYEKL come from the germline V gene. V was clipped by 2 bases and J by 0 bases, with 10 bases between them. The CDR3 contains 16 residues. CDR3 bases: TGCGCCAGCAGCCAAAGGACTGTTGCAACTAATGAAAAACTGTTTTTT. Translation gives CASSQRTVATNEKLFF.

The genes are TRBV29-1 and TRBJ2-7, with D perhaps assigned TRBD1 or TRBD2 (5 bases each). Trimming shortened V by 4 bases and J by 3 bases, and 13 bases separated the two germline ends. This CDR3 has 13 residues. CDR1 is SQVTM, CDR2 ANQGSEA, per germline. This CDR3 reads CSVVGGSRYEQYF. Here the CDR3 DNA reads TGCAGCGTTGTTGGGGGATCTCGCTACGAGCAGTACTTC.

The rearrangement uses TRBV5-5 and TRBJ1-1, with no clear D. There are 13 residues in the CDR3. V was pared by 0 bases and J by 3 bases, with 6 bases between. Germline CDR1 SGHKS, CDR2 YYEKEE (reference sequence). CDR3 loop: CASSLVSDTEAFF. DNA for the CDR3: TGTGCCAGCAGCTTGGTCTCGGACACTGAAGCTTTCTTT.

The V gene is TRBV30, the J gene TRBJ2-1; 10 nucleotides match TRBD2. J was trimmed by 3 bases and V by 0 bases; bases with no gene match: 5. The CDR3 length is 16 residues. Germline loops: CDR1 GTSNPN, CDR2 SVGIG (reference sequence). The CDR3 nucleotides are TGTGCCTGGAGTGTAACAGCGGGAGGGTACTACAATGAGCAGTTCTTC. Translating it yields CAWSVTAGGYYNEQFF.

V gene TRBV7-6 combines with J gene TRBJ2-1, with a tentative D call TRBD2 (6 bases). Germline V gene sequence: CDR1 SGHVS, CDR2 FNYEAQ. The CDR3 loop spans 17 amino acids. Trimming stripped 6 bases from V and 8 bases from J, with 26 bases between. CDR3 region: CASSKNPGRTPADEQFF. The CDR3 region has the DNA TGTGCCAGCAGTAAGAACCCTGGGAGGACCCCAGCGGATGAGCAGTTCTTC.

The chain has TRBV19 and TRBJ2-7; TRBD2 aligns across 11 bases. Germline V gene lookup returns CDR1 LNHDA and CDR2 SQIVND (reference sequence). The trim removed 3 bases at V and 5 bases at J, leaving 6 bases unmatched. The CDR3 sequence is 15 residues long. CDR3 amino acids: CASSILAGGFNEQYF. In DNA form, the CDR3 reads TGTGCCAGTAGTATCCTAGCGGGAGGCTTCAACGAGCAGTACTTC. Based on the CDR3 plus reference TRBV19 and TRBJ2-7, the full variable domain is DGGITQSPKYLFRKEGQNVTLSCEQNLNHDAMYWYRQDPGQGLRLIYYSQIVNDFQKGDIAEGYSVSREKKESFPLTVTSAQKNPTAFYLCASSILAGGFNEQYFGPGTRLTVT.

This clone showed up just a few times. CDR3 sequence: CASSTPLESSEQYF. The CDR3 nucleotides read TGTGCCAGCAGCACGCCCCTAGAATCGTCCGAGCAGTACTTC. This sequence joins TRBV11-3 and TRBJ2-7, with D unresolved. The CDR3 is 14 amino acids. The ends were cut back, 5 bases at V and 6 bases at J, with 17 bases in the middle. Germline V gene data show CDR1 as SGHNT and CDR2 as YENEEA.

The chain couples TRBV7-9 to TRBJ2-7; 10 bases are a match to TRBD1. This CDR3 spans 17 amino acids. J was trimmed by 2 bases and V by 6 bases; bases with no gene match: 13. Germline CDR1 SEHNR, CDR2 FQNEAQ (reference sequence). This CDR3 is CASRPRARDRGPYEQYF. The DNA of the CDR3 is TGTGCCAGCAGACCAAGGGCTAGGGACAGGGGCCCCTACGAGCAGTACTTC.

The CDR3 loop reads CASSSQPGQDYGYTF. The CDR3 nucleotides are TGCGCCAGCAGCTCGCAACCGGGACAGGACTATGGCTACACCTTC. The V gene is TRBV5-1, the J gene TRBJ1-2; the match to TRBD1 covers 8 bases. Germline loops: CDR1 SGHRS, CDR2 YFSETQ. With V trimmed by 3 bases and J by 3 bases, 7 bases remained unmatched. The CDR3 totals 15 residues. The variable domain in full, completed from reference TRBV5-1 and TRBJ1-2, reads KAGVTQTPRYLIKTRGQQVTLSCSPISGHRSVSWYQQTPGQGLQFLFEYFSETQRNKGNFPGRFSGRQFSNSRSEMNVSTLELGDSALYLCASSSQPGQDYGYTFGSGTRLTVV.

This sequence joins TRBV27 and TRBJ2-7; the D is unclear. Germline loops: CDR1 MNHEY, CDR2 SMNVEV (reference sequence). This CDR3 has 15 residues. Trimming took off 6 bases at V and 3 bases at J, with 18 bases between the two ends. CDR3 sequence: CASSLTLNPYYEQYF. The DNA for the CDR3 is TGTGCCAGCAGCTTGACACTCAACCCCTACTACGAGCAGTACTTC.

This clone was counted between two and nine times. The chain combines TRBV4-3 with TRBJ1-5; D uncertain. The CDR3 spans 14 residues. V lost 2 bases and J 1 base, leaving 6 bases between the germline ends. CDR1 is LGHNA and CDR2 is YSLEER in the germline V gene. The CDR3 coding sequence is TGCGCCAGCAGCCAACGGGAGAGCAATCAGCCCCAGCATTTT. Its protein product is CASSQRESNQPQHF.

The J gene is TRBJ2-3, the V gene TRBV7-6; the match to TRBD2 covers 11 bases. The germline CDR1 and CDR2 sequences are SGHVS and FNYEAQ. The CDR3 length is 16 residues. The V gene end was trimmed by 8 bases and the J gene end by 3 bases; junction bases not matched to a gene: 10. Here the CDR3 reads CASGSIAGGVTDTQYF. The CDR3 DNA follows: TGTGCCAGCGGATCAATAGCGGGAGGGGTAACAGATACGCAGTATTTT.